What follows are 19 T cell receptor beta chains derived from one specimen sequenced in a study of CD8 T cells in Susac syndrome. RNA was extracted with the RNeasy kit, and a quantity of about 0.5 to 1 ug was reverse transcribed using random hexamers. TCRdb processed the immunoSEQ multiplex PCR reads anew with MiXCR; each CDR3 protein has one entry. The sample carries some 300,000 distinct CDR3 sequences, roughly 85% recorded once. Sequencing input: CD8+ T cells from PBMCs. The receptors come from a human donor with multiple sclerosis.

This chain links TRBV6-1 with TRBJ2-7; TRBD1 matches 8 bases. The CDR3 loop spans 15 amino acids. The germline CDR1 and CDR2 sequences are MNHNS and SASEGT. The V and J ends lost 3 bases and 0 bases, in that order; junction bases with no gene match: 4. The CDR3 sequence: CASSEDRASSYEQYF. The DNA for the CDR3 is TGTGCCAGCAGTGAGGACAGGGCAAGCTCCTACGAGCAGTACTTC.

The CDR3 region has the DNA TGTGCCAGCAGTACGGAGATACAGAGAAATCAGCCCCAGCATTTT. It specifies CASSTEIQRNQPQHF. The genes are TRBV12-3 or TRBV12-4 and TRBJ1-5; D unclear. Trimming took off 5 bases at V and 4 bases at J, with 15 bases between the two ends. This CDR3 is built from 15 residues.

V and J are TRBV6-5 and TRBJ2-7; 10 positions agree with TRBD1. V was clipped by 4 bases and J by 2 bases; unmatched bases: 11. CDR3 length equals 17 residues. Germline CDR1 MNHEY, CDR2 SVGAGI. Here the CDR3 reads CASSCRWGTGATYEQYF. The CDR3 nucleotides read TGTGCCAGCAGTTGCAGGTGGGGGACAGGGGCAACCTACGAGCAGTACTTC.

V is TRBV27 and J is TRBJ2-3; TRBD2 might be the D (5 bases). V shed 8 bases and J shed 3 bases, with 12 bases lying between them. This CDR3 spans 13 amino acids. Germline V gene data show CDR1 as MNHEY and CDR2 as SMNVEV (reference sequence). For the CDR3, the DNA is TGTGCCAGCGCGGTTGCGGGTACAGATACGCAGTATTTT. Translation: CASAVAGTDTQYF.

This clonotype was counted a single time. This rearrangement joins TRBV29-1 to TRBJ1-2; perhaps TRBD1 as D (5 bases). Trimming removed 0 bases from V and 4 bases from J, with 21 bases in between. This CDR3 spans 17 amino acids. The germline V gene encodes CDR1 SQVTM and CDR2 ANQGSEA. The CDR3 spells CSVEDLTAAPGTYGYTF. The DNA of the CDR3 is TGCAGCGTTGAAGATCTGACGGCGGCGCCTGGGACCTATGGCTACACCTTC.

This clonotype was found a few times. The rearrangement joins TRBV4-3 to TRBJ2-5, with D hard to call. Germline loops: CDR1 LGHNA, CDR2 YSLEER. Trimming cost V 0 bases and J 5 bases, with 13 bases left between them. The CDR3 is made up of 15 amino acids. CDR3 nucleotides: TGCGCCAGCAGCCAAGATAGGGATCTGAGGGAGACCCAGTACTTC. It translates to CASSQDRDLRETQYF.

The rearrangement uses TRBV10-3 and TRBJ2-2; TRBD1 matches 8 bases. CDR1 ENHRY and CDR2 SYGVKD come from the germline V gene. The CDR3 loop spans 14 amino acids. V trimming: 8 bases; J trimming: 2 bases; junction bases outside the gene matches: 4. The CDR3 protein is CAIEDRANTGELFF. The CDR3 region has the DNA TGTGCCATCGAGGACAGGGCTAACACCGGGGAGCTGTTTTTT.

The J gene is TRBJ2-7, the V gene TRBV5-8; 8 bases match TRBD2. Trimming at V came to 4 bases and at J to 6 bases, leaving 18 bases not matched to a gene. The CDR3 loop spans 17 amino acids. In germline, CDR1 is SGHTS, CDR2 YDEGEE. CDR3 sequence reads: CASSREQTGLVRGEQYF. In DNA form, the CDR3 reads TGTGCCAGCAGCCGGGAACAAACGGGACTAGTACGAGGCGAGCAGTACTTC.

Only one count was recorded for this clonotype. V gene TRBV30 combines with J gene TRBJ2-2; maybe TRBD2 (6 bases). The germline V and J ends were trimmed by 5 bases and 6 bases, with 13 bases remaining between them. The CDR3 contains 13 residues. The germline CDR1 and CDR2 sequences are GTSNPN and SVGIG (reference sequence). CDR3 residues: CAWGKTSSGELFF. CDR3 in DNA: TGTGCCTGGGGAAAGACTAGTTCCGGGGAGCTGTTTTTT.

The chain links TRBV6-5 to TRBJ1-2; 7 bases line up with TRBD1. V lost 6 bases, J lost 8 bases, and 12 bases stayed unmatched. The CDR3 covers 14 residues. Germline V CDR1 and CDR2: MNHEY, SVGAGI. The CDR3 region is CASSVLQGHQGYTF. The CDR3 region has the DNA TGTGCCAGCAGCGTACTACAGGGGCATCAAGGCTACACCTTC.

The chain is built from TRBV28 and TRBJ2-1; D gene uncertain. Per germline, CDR1 MDHEN and CDR2 SYDVKM. The V end was cut by 7 bases, the J end by 1 base, with 8 bases between. This CDR3 is 13 amino acids long. This chain's CDR3 is CASKLGSYNEQFF. The CDR3 nucleotides read TGTGCCAGCAAGCTGGGGTCCTACAATGAGCAGTTCTTC.

The chain combines TRBV30 with TRBJ2-7, with 10 bases identical to TRBD1. V lost 2 bases to trimming and J lost 5 bases; unmatched junction nucleotides: 3. This CDR3 region has 13 residues. The germline V gene has CDR1 GTSNPN and CDR2 SVGIG (reference sequence). The DNA for the CDR3 is TGTGCCTGGAGTTCCGGGACAGGGGACGAGCAGTACTTC. As protein: CAWSSGTGDEQYF.

The chain links TRBV6-1 to TRBJ1-1, with D unclear. The CDR3 length is 9 residues. CDR1 MNHNS and CDR2 SASEGT come from the germline V gene. V was cut by 8 bases and J by 11 bases, with 9 bases left in between. The CDR3 protein is CASRGGAFF. The CDR3 coding sequence is TGTGCCAGCCGCGGTGGGGCTTTCTTT.

This clonotype is a singleton in its sample. The CDR3 sequence is CASSQVGGEPNYGYTF. The CDR3 DNA reads TGTGCCAGCAGCCAAGTTGGGGGGGAACCTAACTATGGCTACACCTTC. The genes are TRBV14 and TRBJ1-2; TRBD1 is a possible D gene (5 bases). The V end lost 1 base, the J end lost 0 bases, and 12 bases lay between the germline ends. The CDR3 contains 16 residues. Germline V CDR1 and CDR2: SGHDN, FVKESK.

The gene calls are TRBV6-2 or TRBV6-3 and TRBJ2-2; 10 positions agree with TRBD2. The germline gives CDR1 MNHEY, CDR2 SVGEGT. The V gene end was trimmed by 0 bases and the J gene end by 0 bases; junction bases not matched to a gene: 7. This CDR3 spans 19 amino acids. The CDR3 region is CASSYSASGSPPNTGELFF. In DNA, the CDR3 is TGTGCCAGCAGTTACTCGGCTAGCGGGAGTCCCCCGAACACCGGGGAGCTGTTTTTT.

The chain carries TRBV9 and TRBJ2-1; D is possibly TRBD2 (5 bases). V dropped 1 base and J dropped 5 bases, with 13 bases sitting between them. Germline assignment: CDR1 SGDLS and CDR2 YYNGEE. The CDR3 length is 15 residues. The CDR3 DNA is TGTGCCAGCAGCGTACGGCTAGCAATCCACAATGAGCAGTTCTTC. It specifies CASSVRLAIHNEQFF.

The rearrangement links TRBV5-1 to TRBJ2-7, with a weak D call TRBD2 (6 bases). The V and J ends lost 0 bases and 1 base respectively, with 14 bases between them. CDR1 SGHRS and CDR2 YFSETQ come from the germline V gene. The length of the CDR3 is 16 residues. The CDR3: CASSLGGPGTSYEQYF. The CDR3 bases are TGCGCCAGCAGCTTGGGAGGGCCAGGGACTTCCTACGAGCAGTACTTC.

Here the CDR3 reads CASSPRDPGGYQETQYF. The CDR3 bases are TGTGCCAGCAGTCCCCGGGACCCCGGGGGGTACCAAGAGACCCAGTACTTC. The rearrangement uses TRBV7-9 and TRBJ2-5; 7 bases agree with TRBD2. Germline-derived CDR1 and CDR2 are SEHNR and FQNEAQ (reference sequence). Germline trimming cut 6 bases from V and 0 bases from J; bases unmatched to any gene: 13. CDR3 length: 17 amino acids. The variable domain in full, completed from reference TRBV7-9 and TRBJ2-5, reads DTGVSQNPRHKITKRGQNVTFRCDPISEHNRLYWYRQTLGQGPEFLTYFQNEAQLEKSRLLSDRFSAERPKGSFSTLEIQRTEQGDSAMYLCASSPRDPGGYQETQYFGPGTRLLVL.

The rearrangement joins TRBV20-1 to TRBJ2-1; D tentatively reads TRBD1 or TRBD2 (5 bases each). This CDR3 has 15 residues. Trimming shortened V by 0 bases and J by 7 bases, and 16 bases separated the two germline ends. From germline, CDR1 is DFQATT and CDR2 SNEGSKA (reference sequence). In nucleotides, the CDR3 is TGCAGTGCTAGAGATCGAGGGGCTATTATGAATGAGCAGTTCTTC. Encoded protein: CSARDRGAIMNEQFF.